The rows below give T cell receptor beta chains drawn from one sample of a study of identical twins. One entry per CDR3 protein, called by TCRdb with MiXCR from the 5' RACE reads. The sample contains 500,000 to 550,000 distinct CDR3 sequences, less than 25% of which appear only once. In addition, the sample was reused for a study of T cells expressing NK-cell markers.

What was sequenced was CD4+ T cells sorted from blood. Source of these receptors: a woman aged 18-30 years in good health. Both conserved end residues are part of each CDR3. Each record gives: D gene, clone size, V gene, J gene, CDR3 protein, CDR3 DNA. A D gene is named only where the DNA matches it firmly. Size is omitted from some rows. Given values are once, few, many or a class for expanded clones.

>TRBD2|few|TRBV7-8|TRBJ2-5
CASSERGDIQETQYF
TGTGCCAGCAGCGAGCGGGGGGACATCCAAGAGACCCAGTACTTC
>TRBD2|few|TRBV20-1|TRBJ2-3
CSARLSGKRTDTQYF
TGCAGTGCCCGCCTTAGCGGGAAACGCACAGATACGCAGTATTTT
>.|few|TRBV7-8|TRBJ2-5
CASSLVGSGLGIIALESF
TGTGCCAGCAGCTTAGTAGGTTCAGGCCTAGGAATTATCGCTCTTGAATCCTTC
>.|once|TRBV15|TRBJ2-6
CATSRQQNSGANVLTF
TGTGCCACCAGCAGACAACAAAACTCTGGGGCCAACGTCCTGACTTTC
>.|few|TRBV28|TRBJ1-2
CASSTQAYGYTF
TGTGCCAGCAGTACACAAGCCTATGGCTACACCTTC
>TRBD2|many|TRBV12-3/TRBV12-4|TRBJ2-3
CASSLVLAGAGSDTQYF
TGTGCCAGCAGTTTAGTCCTAGCGGGGGCCGGGTCAGATACGCAGTATTTT
>TRBD1|few|TRBV20-1|TRBJ2-1
CSVPGQGAREQFF
TGCAGTGTACCGGGACAGGGGGCTCGGGAGCAGTTCTTC
>.|few|TRBV15|TRBJ2-7
CATSSRQEITEQYF
TGTGCCACCAGCAGCCGACAGGAAATTACCGAGCAGTACTTC
>TRBD2|.|TRBV9|TRBJ2-7
CASSVDSGSPYEQYF
TGTGCCAGCAGCGTAGATAGCGGGAGCCCCTACGAGCAGTACTTC
>TRBD1|few|TRBV6-1|TRBJ2-7
CASSFPGQPYEQYF
TGTGCCAGCAGCTTCCCGGGACAGCCCTACGAGCAGTACTTC
>.|.|TRBV24-1|TRBJ2-2
CATRDRNTGELFF
TGTGCCACCAGAGACCGGAACACCGGGGAGCTGTTTTTT
>TRBD1|few|TRBV7-2|TRBJ2-1
CASTGTVYNEQFF
TGTGCCAGCACCGGGACAGTCTACAATGAGCAGTTCTTC
>.|many|TRBV10-3|TRBJ2-5
CAISESRETQYF
TGTGCCATCAGTGAGTCCCGGGAGACCCAGTACTTC
>TRBD2|.|TRBV11-1|TRBJ2-2
CASSLVTGLALMNTGELFF
TGTGCCAGCAGCTTAGTTACAGGACTAGCCTTGATGAACACCGGGGAGCTGTTTTTT
>.|few|TRBV5-1|TRBJ1-1
CASSRGRQAFF
TGCGCCAGCAGCAGAGGGCGGCAAGCTTTCTTT
>.|.|TRBV12-3/TRBV12-4|TRBJ1-5
CASRNSGRGYQPQHF
TGTGCCAGCAGAAATTCCGGTAGGGGGTATCAGCCCCAGCATTTT
>TRBD2|many|TRBV20-1|TRBJ2-5
CSANGGVDETQYF
TGCAGTGCTAACGGGGGGGTAGATGAGACCCAGTACTTC
>.|few|TRBV19|TRBJ2-7
CASGRGNSYEQYF
TGTGCCAGTGGTCGAGGCAACTCCTACGAGCAGTACTTC
>.|many|TRBV15|TRBJ1-1
CATSRDPGTNTEAFF
TGTGCCACCAGCAGAGACCCAGGGACCAACACTGAAGCTTTCTTT
>.|few|TRBV6-1|TRBJ1-2
CASSPSGNAGGYTF
TGTGCCAGCAGCCCCTCGGGGAATGCGGGAGGCTACACCTTC
>.|few|TRBV6-5|TRBJ2-3
CASSSTLSTDTQYF
TGTGCCAGCAGTTCAACACTGAGCACAGATACGCAGTATTTT
>TRBD1|.|TRBV13|TRBJ2-7
CASSLGGGLYEQYF
TGTGCCAGCAGCTTAGGAGGGGGCCTCTACGAGCAGTACTTC
>TRBD2|few|TRBV11-2|TRBJ2-4
CASSLRASGRKNIQYF
TGTGCCAGCAGCCTACGGGCTAGCGGCCGAAAAAACATTCAGTACTTC
>.|.|TRBV12-3/TRBV12-4|TRBJ2-1
CASSLRGAGEPLISYNEQFF
TGTGCCAGCAGTCTAAGGGGGGCGGGCGAGCCACTGATCTCTTACAATGAGCAGTTCTTC
>.|.|TRBV5-5|TRBJ1-1
CATNKAFF
TGTGCCACCAATAAAGCTTTCTTT
>.|few|TRBV9|TRBJ2-1
CASSVLGRGGFYNEQFF
TGTGCCAGCAGCGTATTGGGGAGGGGGGGATTCTACAATGAGCAGTTCTTC
>.|few|TRBV9|TRBJ1-1
CASSVGGMTEAFF
TGTGCCAGCAGCGTAGGAGGTATGACTGAAGCTTTCTTT